These 4 T cell receptor beta chains originate from one sample sequenced in a study of blood T cells in healthy people across ages. Sample-barcoded 5' priming and a J-beta primer mix drove a second PCR of about 6 to 11 cycles. TCRdb re-analysed the 5' RACE reads in MiXCR, keeping a single row per CDR3 protein. The data hold approximately 2,000,000 distinct CDR3 sequences, with 35% to 50% observed a single time. What was sequenced was blood. These receptors all stem from a human donor in good health.

To note about this clonotype: The junction differs from germline at one of its ends, possibly a read error. This chain connects TRBV6-2 or TRBV6-3 to TRBJ2-1, with TRBD2 identical over 14 bases. The CDR3 length is 21 residues. Germline CDR1 is MNHEY and CDR2 is SVGEGT. The CDR3 sequence: CASSPIPRLAGGPVLSNERFF. The CDR3 DNA is TGTGCCAGCAGCCCCATACCACGACTAGCGGGGGGGCCAGTTCTTTCCAATGAGCGGTTCTTC.

Comment on this clonotype: One end of the junction is discordant with germline, which a read error may explain. J is TRBJ2-5 and V is TRBV5-1; TRBD2 matches 8 bases. The CDR3 length is 16 residues. CDR1 and CDR2 from the germline V gene are SGHRS and YFSETQ. CDR3 region: CAGSLIRGGLGETQYF. The CDR3 nucleotides read TGCGCCGGCAGCTTGATCCGGGGGGGCCTCGGGGAGACCCAGTACTTC.

DNA of the CDR3: TGCAGTGCTATCCCCCGGGGACAGGGCGCTTCGTGGGGTACTGAAGCTTTCTTT. Residues: CSAIPRGQGASWGTEAFF. V usage is TRBV20-1 and J usage is TRBJ1-1; TRBD1 agrees at 9 bases. Trimming removed 4 bases from V and 5 bases from J; junction bases left unmatched: 20. CDR3 length equals 18 residues. Germline V lookup: CDR1 DFQATT, CDR2 SNEGSKA (reference sequence).

This clonotype was seen only a few times. The rearrangement joins TRBV29-1 to TRBJ1-1; possibly TRBD1 for D (5 bases). The V gene's germline CDR1 is SQVTM and CDR2 ANQGSEA. Trimming pared 1 base from V and 5 bases from J, leaving 11 bases between. This CDR3 is 13 amino acids long. The CDR3 protein is CSVEGEKGTEAFF. DNA for the CDR3: TGCAGCGTTGAAGGGGAAAAGGGGACTGAAGCTTTCTTT.